This T cell receptor beta chain was captured by sequencing in a study of blood T cell repertoires in COVID-19. For the study at large: Acute-phase and convalescent COVID-19 samples originated in the United States, Italy and Spain.

Participants spanned ages roughly 18 to 95 years and resided in about two dozen US areas. Cohorts were based on clinical histories the participants reported. In the authors' methods: It was from reference gene primer amplification that nucleated cell counts were estimated. Libraries were prepared by immunoSEQ multiplex PCR; TCRdb keeps only in-frame clonotypes and omits some of them. For V, J and clone size, that table is used; D and trimming come from the DNA. The table lists roughly 150,000 clones, around four fifths of them singletons, with 6.2% in the top ten. CDR1 and CDR2 from the germline V gene are SGHRS and YFSETQ. J was trimmed by 8 bases and V by 4 bases; bases with no gene match: 7. CDR3 length: 13 amino acids.

Sample: PBMCs or T cells enriched from blood (not recorded which). The V gene is TRBV5-1, the J gene TRBJ1-2; 8 positions match TRBD1. This sequence originates from a woman aged 40 to 50 who had recovered from COVID-19. The DNA for the CDR3 is TGCGCCAGCAGCACAGGACAGGGACGCGGCTACACCTTC. Translation gives CASSTGQGRGYTF.